This T cell receptor (beta chain) derives from a study of shared clonotypes between healthy human individuals. To note about this clone: Its antigen is currently unknown.

The donor population consisted of healthy HIV-negative adults with no recent acute infections or vaccinations. The data were produced by immunoSEQ multiplex PCR, yet TCRdb's version contains in-frame clones alone and is incomplete. Here the sample spans over 1.4 million clones, roughly 95% being singletons. Study-wide results and limits: Four donors held approximately 4.5% of naive CD4 clonotypes in common. Memory subsets had estimated richness that was generally smaller than that of naive subsets.

The CDR3 runs to 16 residues. The germline gives CDR1 SGHTS, CDR2 YDEGEE. The ends were cut back, 1 base at V and 2 bases at J, with 12 bases in the middle. Source material: naive CD4+ T cells sorted from blood. Subset in this sample: CD45RA+ positively selected. The TCR was taken from a man younger than 45 in good health. This chain connects TRBV5-8 to TRBJ2-2, with a possible D match to TRBD2 (6 bases). The CDR3, as DNA: TGTGCCAGCAGCTTGAGGGGCGGGACCAACACCGGGGAGCTGTTTTTT. This translates into CASSLRGGTNTGELFF.